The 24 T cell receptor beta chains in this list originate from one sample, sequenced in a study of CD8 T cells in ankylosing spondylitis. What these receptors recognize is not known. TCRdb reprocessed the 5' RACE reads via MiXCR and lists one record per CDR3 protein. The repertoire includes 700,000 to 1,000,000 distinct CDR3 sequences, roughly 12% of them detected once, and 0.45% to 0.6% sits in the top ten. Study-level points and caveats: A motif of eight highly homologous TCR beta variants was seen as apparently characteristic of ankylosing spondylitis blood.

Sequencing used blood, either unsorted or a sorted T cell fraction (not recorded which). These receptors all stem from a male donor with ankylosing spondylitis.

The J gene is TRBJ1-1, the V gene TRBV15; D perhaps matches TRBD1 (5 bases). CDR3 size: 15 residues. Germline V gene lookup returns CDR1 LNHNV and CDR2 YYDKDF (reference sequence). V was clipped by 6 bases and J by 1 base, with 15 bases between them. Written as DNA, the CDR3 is TGTGCCACCAGGCAGCCCGGGACCGCGAACACTGAAGCTTTCTTT. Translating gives CATRQPGTANTEAFF.

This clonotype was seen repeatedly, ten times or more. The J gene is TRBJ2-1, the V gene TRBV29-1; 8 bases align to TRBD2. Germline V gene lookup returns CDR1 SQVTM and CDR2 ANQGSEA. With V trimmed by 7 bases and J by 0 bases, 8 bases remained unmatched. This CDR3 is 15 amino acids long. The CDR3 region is CSAARGGASYNEQFF. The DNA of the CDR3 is TGCAGCGCCGCCCGGGGGGGCGCCTCCTACAATGAGCAGTTCTTC.

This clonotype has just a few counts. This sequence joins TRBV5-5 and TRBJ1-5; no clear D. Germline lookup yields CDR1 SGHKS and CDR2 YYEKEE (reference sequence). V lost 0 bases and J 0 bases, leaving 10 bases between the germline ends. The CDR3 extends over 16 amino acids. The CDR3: CASSLEQVYSNQPQHF. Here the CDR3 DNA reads TGTGCCAGCAGCTTGGAGCAGGTTTATAGCAATCAGCCCCAGCATTTT.

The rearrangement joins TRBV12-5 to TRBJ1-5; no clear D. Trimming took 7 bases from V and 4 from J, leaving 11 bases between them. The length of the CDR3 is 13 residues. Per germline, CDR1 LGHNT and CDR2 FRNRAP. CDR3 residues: CASALPGNQPQHF. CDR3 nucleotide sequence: TGTGCTAGTGCCTTACCCGGGAATCAGCCCCAGCATTTT. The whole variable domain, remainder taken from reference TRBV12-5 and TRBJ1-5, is DARVTQTPRHKVTEMGQEVTMRCQPILGHNTVFWYRQTMMQGLELLAYFRNRAPLDDSGMPKDRFSAEMPDATLATLKIQPSEPRDSAVYFCASALPGNQPQHFGDGTRLSIL.

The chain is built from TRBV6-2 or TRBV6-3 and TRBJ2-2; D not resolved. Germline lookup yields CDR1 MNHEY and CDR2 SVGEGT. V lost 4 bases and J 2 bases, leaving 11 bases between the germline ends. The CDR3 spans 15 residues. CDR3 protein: CASSFNGPNTGELFF. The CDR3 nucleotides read TGTGCCAGCAGTTTTAACGGCCCAAACACCGGGGAGCTGTTTTTT.

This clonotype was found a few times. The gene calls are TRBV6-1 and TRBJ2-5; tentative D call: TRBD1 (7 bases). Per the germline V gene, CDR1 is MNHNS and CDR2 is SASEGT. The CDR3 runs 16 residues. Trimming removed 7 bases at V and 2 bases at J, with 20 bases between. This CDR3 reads CASTRNGGTVQETQYF. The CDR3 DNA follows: TGTGCCAGCACCCGGAATGGGGGGACAGTACAAGAGACCCAGTACTTC.

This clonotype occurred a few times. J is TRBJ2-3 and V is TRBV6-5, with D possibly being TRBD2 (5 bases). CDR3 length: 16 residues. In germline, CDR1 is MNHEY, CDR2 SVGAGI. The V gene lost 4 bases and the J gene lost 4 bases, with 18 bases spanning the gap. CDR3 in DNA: TGTGCCAGCAGTTCCGGTCCGGGAAAACCCCCAGATACGCAGTATTTT. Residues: CASSSGPGKPPDTQYF.

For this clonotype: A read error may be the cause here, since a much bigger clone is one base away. CDR3 protein: CSAGNARGTDTQYF. The CDR3, as DNA: TGCAGTGCCGGTAACGCCAGGGGCACAGATACGCAGTATTTT. V and J are TRBV20-1 and TRBJ2-3; weak D call: TRBD1 (5 bases). Between the trimmed V and J ends, which lost 6 bases and 1 base, there was a span of 14 bases. Germline V gene sequence: CDR1 DFQATT, CDR2 SNEGSKA (reference sequence). The CDR3 is 14 amino acids.

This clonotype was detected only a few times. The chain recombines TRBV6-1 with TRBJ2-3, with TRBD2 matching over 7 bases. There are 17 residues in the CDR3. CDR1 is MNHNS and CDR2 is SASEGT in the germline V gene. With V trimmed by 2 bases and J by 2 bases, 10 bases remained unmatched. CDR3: CASSERRGRVFTDTQYF. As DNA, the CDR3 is TGTGCCAGCAGTGAACGGCGCGGGAGAGTTTTCACAGATACGCAGTATTTT.

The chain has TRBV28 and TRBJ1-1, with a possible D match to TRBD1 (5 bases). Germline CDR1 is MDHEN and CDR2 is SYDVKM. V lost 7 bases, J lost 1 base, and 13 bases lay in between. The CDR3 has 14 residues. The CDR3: CASTLWGGNTEAFF. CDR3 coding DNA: TGTGCCAGCACCTTATGGGGCGGGAACACTGAAGCTTTCTTT.

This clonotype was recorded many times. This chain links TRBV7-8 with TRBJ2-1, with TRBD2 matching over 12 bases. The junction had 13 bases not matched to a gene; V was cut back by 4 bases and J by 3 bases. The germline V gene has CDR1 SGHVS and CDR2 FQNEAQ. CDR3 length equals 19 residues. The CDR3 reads CASSYLGPSGRANYNEQFF. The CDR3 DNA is TGTGCCAGCAGCTACCTGGGCCCTAGCGGGAGGGCCAACTACAATGAGCAGTTCTTC. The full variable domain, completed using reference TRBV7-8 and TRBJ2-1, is GAGVSQSPRYKVAKRGQDVALRCDPISGHVSLFWYQQALGQGPEFLTYFQNEAQLDKSGLPSDRFFAERPEGSVSTLKIQRTQQEDSAVYLCASSYLGPSGRANYNEQFFGPGTRLTVL.

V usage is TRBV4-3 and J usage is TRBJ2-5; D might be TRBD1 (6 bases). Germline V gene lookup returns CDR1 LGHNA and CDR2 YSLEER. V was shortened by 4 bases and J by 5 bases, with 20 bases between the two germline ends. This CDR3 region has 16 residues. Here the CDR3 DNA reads TGCGCCAGCAGCCCTGGGGGCAGGATGAAAAGTGAGACCCAGTACTTC. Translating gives CASSPGGRMKSETQYF.

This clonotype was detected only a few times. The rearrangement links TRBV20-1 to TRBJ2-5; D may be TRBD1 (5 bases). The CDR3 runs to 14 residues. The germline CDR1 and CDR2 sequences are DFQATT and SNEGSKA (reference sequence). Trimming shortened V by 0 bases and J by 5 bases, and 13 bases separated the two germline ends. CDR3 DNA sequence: TGCAGTGCTAGAGATCGAAGGGGCTTTGAGACCCAGTACTTC. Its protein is CSARDRRGFETQYF.

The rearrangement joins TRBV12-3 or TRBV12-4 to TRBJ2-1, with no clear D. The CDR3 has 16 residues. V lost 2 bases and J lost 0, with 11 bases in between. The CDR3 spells CASSLIGRLSYNEQFF. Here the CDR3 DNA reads TGTGCCAGCAGTTTAATAGGGCGCCTCTCCTACAATGAGCAGTTCTTC.

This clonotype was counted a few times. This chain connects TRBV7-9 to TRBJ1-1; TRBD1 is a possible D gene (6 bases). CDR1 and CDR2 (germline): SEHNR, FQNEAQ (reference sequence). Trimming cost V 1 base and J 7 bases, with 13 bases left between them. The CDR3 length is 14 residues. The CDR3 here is CASSLGGGGLEAFF. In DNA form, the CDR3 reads TGTGCCAGCAGCTTAGGAGGGGGGGGACTTGAAGCTTTCTTT.

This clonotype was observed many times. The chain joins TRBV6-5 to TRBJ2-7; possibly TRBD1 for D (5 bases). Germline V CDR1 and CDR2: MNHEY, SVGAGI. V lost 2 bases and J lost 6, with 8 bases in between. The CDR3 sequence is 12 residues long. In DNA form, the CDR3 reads TGTGCCAGCAGTTACCAAACAGGCGAGCAGTACTTC. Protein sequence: CASSYQTGEQYF.

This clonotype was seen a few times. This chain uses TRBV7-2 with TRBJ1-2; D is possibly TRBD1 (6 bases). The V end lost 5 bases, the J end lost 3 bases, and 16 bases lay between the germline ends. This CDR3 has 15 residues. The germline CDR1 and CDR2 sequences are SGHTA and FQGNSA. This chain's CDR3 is CASSPAGGRYYGYTF. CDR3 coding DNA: TGTGCCAGCAGCCCGGCGGGGGGCAGGTACTATGGCTACACCTTC.

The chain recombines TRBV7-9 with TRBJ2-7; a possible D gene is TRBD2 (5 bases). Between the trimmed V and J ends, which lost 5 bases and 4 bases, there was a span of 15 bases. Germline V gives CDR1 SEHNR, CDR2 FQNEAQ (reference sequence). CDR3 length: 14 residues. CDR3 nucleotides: TGTGCCAGCAGCAGTCCTCGGGGAATTTACGAGCAGTACTTC. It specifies CASSSPRGIYEQYF.

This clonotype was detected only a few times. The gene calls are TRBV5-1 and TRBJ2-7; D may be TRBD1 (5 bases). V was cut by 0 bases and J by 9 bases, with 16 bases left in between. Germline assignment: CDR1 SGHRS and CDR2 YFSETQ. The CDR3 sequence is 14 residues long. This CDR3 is CASSLGQLESGQYF. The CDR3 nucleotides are TGCGCCAGCAGCTTGGGACAGCTCGAATCAGGGCAGTACTTC.

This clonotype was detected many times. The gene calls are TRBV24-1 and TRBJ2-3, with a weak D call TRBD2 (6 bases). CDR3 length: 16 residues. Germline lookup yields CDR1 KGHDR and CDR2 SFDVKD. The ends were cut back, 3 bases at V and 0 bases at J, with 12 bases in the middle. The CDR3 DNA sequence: TGTGCCACCAGTGATGTCCTAGCGTCTAGCACAGATACGCAGTATTTT. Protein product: CATSDVLASSTDTQYF.

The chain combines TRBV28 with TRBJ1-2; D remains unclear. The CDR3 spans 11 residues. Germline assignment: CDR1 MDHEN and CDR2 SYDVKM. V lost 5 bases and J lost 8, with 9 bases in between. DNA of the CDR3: TGTGCCAGCAGTACGACAAAAGGCTACACCTTC. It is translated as CASSTTKGYTF.

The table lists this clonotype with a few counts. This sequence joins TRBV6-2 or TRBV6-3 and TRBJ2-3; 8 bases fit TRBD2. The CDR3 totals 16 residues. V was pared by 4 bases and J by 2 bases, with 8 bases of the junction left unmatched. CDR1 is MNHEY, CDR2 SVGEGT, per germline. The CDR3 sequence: CASSSWLAGNTDTQYF. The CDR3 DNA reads TGTGCCAGCAGTTCATGGCTAGCGGGTAACACAGATACGCAGTATTTT.

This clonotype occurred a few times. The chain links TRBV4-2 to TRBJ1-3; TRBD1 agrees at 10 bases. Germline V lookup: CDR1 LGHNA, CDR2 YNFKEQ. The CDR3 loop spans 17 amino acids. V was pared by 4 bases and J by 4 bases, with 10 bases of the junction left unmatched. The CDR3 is CASSPGTGDGEGNTIYF. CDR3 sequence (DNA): TGTGCCAGCAGCCCCGGGACAGGGGACGGCGAAGGAAACACCATATATTTT.

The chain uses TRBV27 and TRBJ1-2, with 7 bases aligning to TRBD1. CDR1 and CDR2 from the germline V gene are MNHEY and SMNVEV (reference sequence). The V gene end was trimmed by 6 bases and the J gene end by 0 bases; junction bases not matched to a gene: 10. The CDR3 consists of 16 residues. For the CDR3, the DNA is TGTGCCAGCAGCCCGACAGGGACGGTGGCTAACTATGGCTACACCTTC. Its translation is CASSPTGTVANYGYTF.